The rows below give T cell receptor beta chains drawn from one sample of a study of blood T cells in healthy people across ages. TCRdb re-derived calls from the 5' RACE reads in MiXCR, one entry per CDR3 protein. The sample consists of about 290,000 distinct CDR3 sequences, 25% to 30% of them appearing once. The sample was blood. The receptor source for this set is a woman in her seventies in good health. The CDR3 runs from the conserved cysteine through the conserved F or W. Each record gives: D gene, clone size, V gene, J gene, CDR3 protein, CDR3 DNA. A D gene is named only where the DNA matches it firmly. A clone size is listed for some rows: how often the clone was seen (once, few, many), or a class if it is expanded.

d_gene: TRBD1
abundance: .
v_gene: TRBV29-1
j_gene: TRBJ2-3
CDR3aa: CSVLGGYGADTQYF
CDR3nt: TGCAGCGTCCTAGGGGGCTATGGCGCAGATACGCAGTATTTT

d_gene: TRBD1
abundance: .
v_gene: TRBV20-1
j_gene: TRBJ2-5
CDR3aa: CSAATPGQAGETQYF
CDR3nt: TGCAGTGCTGCCACACCGGGACAGGCGGGGGAGACCCAGTACTTC

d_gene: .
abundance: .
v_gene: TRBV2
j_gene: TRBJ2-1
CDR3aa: CASRRGAGHEQFF
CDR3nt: TGTGCCAGCAGGAGGGGGGCAGGGCATGAGCAGTTCTTC

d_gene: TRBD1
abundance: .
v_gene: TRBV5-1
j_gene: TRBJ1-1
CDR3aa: CASSWGQVNTEAFF
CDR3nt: TGCGCCAGCAGCTGGGGACAGGTGAACACTGAAGCTTTCTTT

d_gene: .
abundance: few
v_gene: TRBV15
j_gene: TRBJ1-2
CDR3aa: CATSRVKGLRGYTF
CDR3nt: TGTGCCACCAGCAGAGTTAAGGGACTGAGGGGCTACACCTTC

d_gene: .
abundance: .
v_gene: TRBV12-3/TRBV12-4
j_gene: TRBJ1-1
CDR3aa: CASSPTGHALEAFF
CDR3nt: TGTGCCAGCAGCCCTACCGGGCATGCGTTGGAAGCTTTCTTT

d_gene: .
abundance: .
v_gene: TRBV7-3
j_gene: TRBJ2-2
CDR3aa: CASSLTTSIGRSGELFF
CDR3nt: TGTGCCAGCAGCTTAACGACATCTATTGGCAGGTCCGGGGAGCTGTTTTTT

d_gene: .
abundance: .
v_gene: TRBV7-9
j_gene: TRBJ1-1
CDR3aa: CASSLFQDTEAFF
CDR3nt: TGTGCCAGCAGCTTATTCCAAGACACTGAAGCTTTCTTT

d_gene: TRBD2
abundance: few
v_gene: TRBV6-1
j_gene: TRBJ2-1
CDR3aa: CASSERGSGRAVEQFF
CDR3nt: TGTGCCAGCAGTGAACGAGGTAGCGGGAGGGCCGTTGAGCAGTTCTTC

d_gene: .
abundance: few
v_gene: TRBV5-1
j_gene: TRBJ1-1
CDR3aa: CASSLRQSVATEAFF
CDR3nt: TGCGCCAGCAGCCTTAGACAGTCAGTGGCCACTGAAGCTTTCTTT

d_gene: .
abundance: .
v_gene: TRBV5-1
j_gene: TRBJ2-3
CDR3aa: CASSLGSVQTDTQYF
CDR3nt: TGCGCCAGCAGCTTGGGGTCAGTTCAAACAGATACGCAGTATTTT

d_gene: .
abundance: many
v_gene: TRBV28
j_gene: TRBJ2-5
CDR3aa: CASSSISETQYF
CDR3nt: TGTGCCAGCAGTAGCATTTCAGAGACCCAGTACTTC

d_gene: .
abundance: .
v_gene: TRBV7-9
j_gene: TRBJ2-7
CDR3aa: CASGLGPGEQYF
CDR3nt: TGTGCCAGCGGACTGGGTCCGGGCGAGCAGTACTTC

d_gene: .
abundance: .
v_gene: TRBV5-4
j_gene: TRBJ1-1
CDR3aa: CASSTEAGAEAFF
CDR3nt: TGTGCCAGCAGCACAGAAGCTGGCGCTGAAGCTTTCTTT

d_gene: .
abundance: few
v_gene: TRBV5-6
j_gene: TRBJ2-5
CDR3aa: CASSYPDNQETQYF
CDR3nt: TGTGCCAGCAGCTACCCAGACAATCAAGAGACCCAGTACTTC

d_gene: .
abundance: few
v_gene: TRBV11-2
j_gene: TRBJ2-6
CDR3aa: CASSQAPQSNVLTF
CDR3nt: TGTGCCAGCAGCCAGGCACCCCAGAGTAACGTCCTGACTTTC

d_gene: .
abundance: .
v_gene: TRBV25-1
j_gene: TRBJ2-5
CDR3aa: CASSDLEGGQETQYF
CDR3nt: TGTGCCAGCAGTGATCTCGAGGGGGGCCAAGAGACCCAGTACTTC

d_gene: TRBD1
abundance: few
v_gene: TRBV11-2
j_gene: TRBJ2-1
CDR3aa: CASSLGDRARSEQFF
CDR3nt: TGTGCCAGCAGCTTAGGAGACAGGGCTCGCAGTGAGCAGTTCTTC

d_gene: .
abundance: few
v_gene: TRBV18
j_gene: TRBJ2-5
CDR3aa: CASSPALETQYF
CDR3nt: TGTGCCAGCTCACCAGCGCTAGAGACCCAGTACTTC

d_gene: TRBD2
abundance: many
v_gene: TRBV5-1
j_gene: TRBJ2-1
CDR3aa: CASSFYPGTSASNEQFF
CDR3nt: TGCGCCAGCAGCTTCTACCCCGGGACTAGCGCCTCCAATGAGCAGTTCTTC

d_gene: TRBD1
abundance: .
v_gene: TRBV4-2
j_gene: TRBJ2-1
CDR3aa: CASSQDRGRGRREQFF
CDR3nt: TGTGCCAGCAGCCAAGATAGGGGCAGGGGGAGAAGGGAGCAGTTCTTC

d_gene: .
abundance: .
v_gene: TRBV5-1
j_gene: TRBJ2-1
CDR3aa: CASSVGGTEDNEQFF
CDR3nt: TGCGCCAGCAGCGTTGGCGGGACGGAAGACAATGAGCAGTTCTTC

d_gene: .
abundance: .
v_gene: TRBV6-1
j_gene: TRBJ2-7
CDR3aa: CASSELRSPNYEQYF
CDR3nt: TGTGCCAGCAGTGAACTACGGAGCCCGAACTACGAGCAGTACTTC

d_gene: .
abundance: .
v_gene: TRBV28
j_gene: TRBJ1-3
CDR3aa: CASSRGGRLSGNTIYF
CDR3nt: TGTGCCAGCAGCCGTGGGGGACGCCTCTCTGGAAACACCATATATTTT

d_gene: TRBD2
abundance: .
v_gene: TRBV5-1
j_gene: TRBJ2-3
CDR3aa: CASSLGLALSTDTQYF
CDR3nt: TGCGCCAGCAGCTTAGGACTAGCCCTTAGCACAGATACGCAGTATTTT

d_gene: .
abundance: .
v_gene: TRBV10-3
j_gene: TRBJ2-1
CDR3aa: CAISDKGSVNEQFF
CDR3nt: TGTGCCATCAGCGACAAAGGGTCCGTCAATGAGCAGTTCTTC

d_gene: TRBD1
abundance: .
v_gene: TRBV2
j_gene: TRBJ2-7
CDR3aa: CASRRLGQGEYEQYF
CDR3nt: TGTGCCAGCAGGCGCTTGGGACAGGGGGAATACGAGCAGTACTTC

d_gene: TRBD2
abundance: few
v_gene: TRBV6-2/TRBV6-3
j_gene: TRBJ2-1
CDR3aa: CASSYSRGGSSYNEQFF
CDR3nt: TGTGCCAGCAGTTACTCGAGGGGCGGGAGCTCCTACAATGAGCAGTTCTTC

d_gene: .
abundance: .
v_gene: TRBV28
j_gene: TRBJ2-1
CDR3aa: CASSRQTGSGYNEQFF
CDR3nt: TGTGCCAGCAGTCGACAAACGGGGTCCGGGTACAATGAGCAGTTCTTC

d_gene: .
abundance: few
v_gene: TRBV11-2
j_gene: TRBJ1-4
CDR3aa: CASSYLGGLANEKLFF
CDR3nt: TGTGCCAGCAGCTACCTAGGGGGTTTAGCTAATGAAAAACTGTTTTTT

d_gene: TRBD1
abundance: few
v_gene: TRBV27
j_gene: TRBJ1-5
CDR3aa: CASSRTGVNQPQHF
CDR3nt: TGTGCCAGCAGTAGGACAGGGGTTAATCAGCCCCAGCATTTT

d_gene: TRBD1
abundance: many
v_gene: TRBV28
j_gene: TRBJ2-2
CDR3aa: CASRGTGTGGTGELFF
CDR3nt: TGTGCCAGCAGGGGAACCGGGACAGGGGGGACCGGGGAGCTGTTTTTT

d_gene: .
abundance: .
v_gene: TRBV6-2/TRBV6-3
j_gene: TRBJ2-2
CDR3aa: CASSSLSYTNTGELFF
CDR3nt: TGTGCCAGCAGTTCCTTGAGTTACACGAACACCGGGGAGCTGTTTTTT

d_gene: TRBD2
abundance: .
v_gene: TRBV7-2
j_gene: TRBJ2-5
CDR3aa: CASTKATSGSRKTQYF
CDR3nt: TGTGCCAGCACCAAAGCGACTAGCGGGAGTAGGAAGACCCAGTACTTC

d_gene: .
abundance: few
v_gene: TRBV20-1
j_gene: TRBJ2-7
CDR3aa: CSARDLRGSFYEQYF
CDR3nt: TGCAGTGCTAGAGATCTGCGGGGCTCCTTCTACGAGCAGTACTTC

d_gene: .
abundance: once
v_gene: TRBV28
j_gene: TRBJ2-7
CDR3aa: CASSSSTSGRAYIGYEQYF
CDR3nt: .

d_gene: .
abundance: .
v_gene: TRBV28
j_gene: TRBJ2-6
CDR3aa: CASSSNGLSGANVLTF
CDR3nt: TGTGCCAGCAGTTCTAATGGTCTCTCGGGGGCCAACGTCCTGACTTTC

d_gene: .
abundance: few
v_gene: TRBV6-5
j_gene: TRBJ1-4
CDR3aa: CASSYSAAGGKKLFF
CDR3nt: TGTGCCAGCAGTTACTCGGCAGCCGGGGGAAAAAAACTGTTTTTT

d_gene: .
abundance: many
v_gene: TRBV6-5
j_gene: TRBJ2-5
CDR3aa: CASSYRQGYRETQYF
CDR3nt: TGTGCCAGCAGTTACCGGCAGGGGTATCGAGAGACCCAGTACTTC

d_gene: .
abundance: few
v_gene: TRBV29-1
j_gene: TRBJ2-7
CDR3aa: CSAPPRWAPSSYEQYF
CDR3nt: TGCAGCGCCCCACCGCGGTGGGCTCCGAGCTCCTACGAGCAGTACTTC

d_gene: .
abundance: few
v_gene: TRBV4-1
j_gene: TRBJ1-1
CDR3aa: CASSQAKGAGTEAFF
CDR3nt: TGCGCCAGCAGCCAAGCGAAAGGGGCGGGCACTGAAGCTTTCTTT

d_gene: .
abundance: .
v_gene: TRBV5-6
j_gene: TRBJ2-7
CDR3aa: CASSQPHGEAYEQYF
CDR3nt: TGTGCCAGCAGCCAGCCCCATGGGGAAGCCTACGAGCAGTACTTC

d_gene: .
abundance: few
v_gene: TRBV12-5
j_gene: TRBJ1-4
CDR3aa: CASGQGEKLFF
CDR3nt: TGTGCTAGTGGTCAAGGAGAAAAACTGTTTTTT

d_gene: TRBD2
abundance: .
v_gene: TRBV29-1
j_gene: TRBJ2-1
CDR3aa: CSVAGLADSYNEQFF
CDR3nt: TGCAGCGTTGCAGGACTAGCGGATTCCTACAATGAGCAGTTCTTC

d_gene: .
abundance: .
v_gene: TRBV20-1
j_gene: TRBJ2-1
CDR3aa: CSARVTKKRLREGEQFF
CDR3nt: TGCAGTGCTAGAGTCACCAAAAAAAGGCTTCGAGAAGGTGAGCAGTTCTTC

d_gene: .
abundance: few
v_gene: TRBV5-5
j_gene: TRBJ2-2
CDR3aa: CASSLRGDSTNTGELFF
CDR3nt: TGTGCCAGCAGCTTGAGGGGGGACAGTACGAACACCGGGGAGCTGTTTTTT

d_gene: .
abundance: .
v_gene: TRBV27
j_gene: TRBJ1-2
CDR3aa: CASSYGEGDYGYTF
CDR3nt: TGTGCCAGCAGTTATGGAGAGGGGGACTATGGCTACACCTTC

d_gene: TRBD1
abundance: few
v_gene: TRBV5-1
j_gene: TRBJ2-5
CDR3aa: CASRVGTGTQETQYF
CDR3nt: TGCGCCAGTCGCGTCGGGACAGGGACCCAAGAGACCCAGTACTTC

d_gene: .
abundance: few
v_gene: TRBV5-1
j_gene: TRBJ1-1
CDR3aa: CASSLVAGGSNTEAFF
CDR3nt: TGCGCCAGCAGCTTGGTCGCGGGGGGTTCGAACACTGAAGCTTTCTTT